Each of the 21 T cell receptor beta chains below was sequenced from the same sample in a study of beta chain features in type 1 diabetes. Reverse transcription of all isolated RNA meant that expressed TCRB transcripts were sequenced. The method was immunoSEQ multiplex PCR; TCRdb's version includes in-frame clones alone and lacks a portion of them. The table shows nearly 350,000 clones, with approximately 8.2% occurring only once. The specimen was central memory CD4+ T cells from blood. Receptor source: a woman in her late teens or twenties in good health.

This clone has at least ten counts. This chain uses TRBV7-2 with TRBJ2-2; 7 bases line up with TRBD2. Per germline, CDR1 SGHTA and CDR2 FQGNSA. This CDR3 has 15 residues. After removal of 1 base from V and 9 bases from J, the junction contained 8 bases not matched to a gene. The CDR3 spells CASSLGLTSNRELFF. CDR3 bases: TGTGCCAGCAGCTTAGGACTGACTAGCAATCGGGAGCTGTTTTTT.

The chain combines TRBV6-6 with TRBJ1-6, with a weak D call TRBD1 (5 bases). CDR3 length equals 13 residues. Germline V lookup: CDR1 MNHNY, CDR2 SVGAGI (reference sequence). With 6 bases removed from V and 9 bases from J, the gap between germline ends came to 12 bases. CDR3 protein: CASRTTETSPLHF. CDR3 nucleotides: TGTGCCAGCAGGACGACAGAAACTTCACCCCTCCACTTT.

The genes are TRBV6-6 and TRBJ2-7; 8 bases are a match to TRBD1. CDR1 MNHNY and CDR2 SVGAGI come from the germline V gene (reference sequence). Unmatched junction bases numbered 3, after V lost 5 bases and J lost 6 bases. CDR3 size: 12 residues. CDR3 residues: CASSGTGSEQYF. The DNA for the CDR3 is TGTGCCAGCAGTGGGACAGGATCCGAGCAGTACTTC.

This clone was detected only a few times. The chain recombines TRBV7-9 with TRBJ2-7; TRBD2 is a possible D gene (6 bases). The V gene lost 6 bases and the J gene lost 5 bases, with 17 bases spanning the gap. Germline CDR1 and CDR2: SEHNR and FQNEAQ (reference sequence). The CDR3 totals 14 residues. The CDR3 DNA follows: TGTGCCAGCAGTTCGACTAGAGGGGATGACGAGCAGTACTTC. Translated: CASSSTRGDDEQYF.

This clone was counted only a few times. V and J are TRBV27 and TRBJ2-5; the match to TRBD2 covers 7 bases. The germline gives CDR1 MNHEY, CDR2 SMNVEV (reference sequence). The CDR3 sequence is 14 residues long. J was trimmed by 9 bases and V by 5 bases; bases with no gene match: 12. DNA of the CDR3: TGTGCCAGCAGTGCCGGGACTACCGCTTTGGCCCAGTACTTC. This codes for CASSAGTTALAQYF.

The J gene is TRBJ2-7, the V gene TRBV5-1; D might be TRBD2 (6 bases). Trimming took off 7 bases at V and 1 base at J, with 12 bases between the two ends. Germline assignment: CDR1 SGHRS and CDR2 YFSETQ. This CDR3 has 13 residues. The chain's CDR3 is CASGTAGSYEQYF. In DNA form, the CDR3 reads TGCGCCAGCGGGACCGCGGGGTCCTACGAGCAGTACTTC.

The gene calls are TRBV6-6 and TRBJ2-7; D is unresolved. The CDR3 runs to 14 residues. CDR1 and CDR2 (germline): MNHNY, SVGAGI (reference sequence). The V end was cut by 0 bases, the J end by 4 bases, with 10 bases between. DNA for the CDR3: TGTGCCAGCAGTTACTCCAGGCCTGGGTACGAGCAGTACTTC. Its translation is CASSYSRPGYEQYF.

There are many counts of this clone. V is TRBV25-1 and J is TRBJ2-2; D is perhaps TRBD1 (6 bases). The V end lost 8 bases, the J end lost 5 bases, and 12 bases lay between the germline ends. This CDR3 region has 13 residues. Germline V lookup: CDR1 MGHDK, CDR2 SYGVNS. In nucleotides, the CDR3 is TGTGCCAGCGCCCGGACAGCTACCGGGGAGCTGTTTTTT. This codes for CASARTATGELFF.

At least ten counts were recorded for this clone. The sample has other DNA sequences that encode this CDR3 too. The genes are TRBV7-8 and TRBJ2-1; TRBD2 aligns across 10 bases. Trimming took 6 bases from V and 10 from J; bases not matched to a gene: 3. The V gene's germline CDR1 is SGHVS and CDR2 FQNEAQ. This CDR3 is built from 12 residues. CDR3 DNA: TGTGCCAGCAGTAGGACTAGCGGAGAGCAGTTCTTC. Protein sequence: CASSRTSGEQFF.

The chain couples TRBV20-1 to TRBJ2-7; no firm D call. V was trimmed by 2 bases and J by 2 bases, leaving 4 bases between them. The CDR3 length is 11 residues. Germline V gene data show CDR1 as DFQATT and CDR2 as SNEGSKA (reference sequence). DNA for the CDR3: TGCAGTGCTAGACTGACCTACGAGCAGTACTTC. Its translation: CSARLTYEQYF.

The table lists this clone with a few counts. CDR3 protein: CASSQERHQPQHF. CDR3 nucleotide sequence: TGTGCCAGCAGCCAAGAGCGGCATCAGCCCCAGCATTTT. The genes are TRBV4-2 and TRBJ1-5; D is unresolved. The V end lost 0 bases, the J end lost 5 bases, and 5 bases lay between the germline ends. The CDR3 is 13 amino acids. From germline, CDR1 is LGHNA and CDR2 YNFKEQ.

The chain combines TRBV10-1 with TRBJ2-7; D perhaps matches TRBD1 (6 bases). The CDR3 totals 13 residues. Germline V gives CDR1 WNHNN, CDR2 SYGVQD (reference sequence). The V gene lost 0 bases and the J gene lost 9 bases, with 12 bases spanning the gap. Here the CDR3 reads CASSESRGTPQYF. For the CDR3, the DNA is TGCGCCAGCAGTGAGTCGAGAGGGACACCGCAGTACTTC.

This clone turned up a few times. The chain uses TRBV6-1 and TRBJ1-5; D is undetermined. Germline V CDR1 and CDR2: MNHNS, SASEGT. This CDR3 is built from 14 residues. Deletions cut 7 bases from V and 5 bases from J, with 15 bases between. CDR3 in DNA: TGTGCCAGCACTGGGAGGACGTTGGATCAGCCCCAGCATTTT. The encoded protein is CASTGRTLDQPQHF.

This sequence joins TRBV5-6 and TRBJ2-7; TRBD1 matches at 7 bases. This CDR3 spans 14 amino acids. V lost 4 bases to trimming and J lost 0 bases; unmatched junction nucleotides: 4. CDR1 is SGHDT, CDR2 YYEEEE, per germline. CDR3 bases: TGTGCCAGCAGCCCGGACAGGTTCTCCTACGAGCAGTACTTC. It yields the protein CASSPDRFSYEQYF.

This clone was observed a few times. The CDR3, as DNA: TGTGCCAGCAGCCAAGCCGGGGTTGATAACACCGGGGAGCTGTTTTTT. Translation gives CASSQAGVDNTGELFF. The J gene is TRBJ2-2, the V gene TRBV4-2, with D possibly TRBD2 on 5 matching bases. This CDR3 is built from 16 residues. Germline V gene data show CDR1 as LGHNA and CDR2 as YNFKEQ. Trimming took 1 base from V and 2 from J, leaving 11 bases between them.

This clone was seen repeatedly, ten times or more. The chain has TRBV10-3 and TRBJ2-1; 7 bases map to TRBD2. CDR3 size: 14 residues. V was pared by 4 bases and J by 9 bases, with 9 bases of the junction left unmatched. CDR1 is ENHRY and CDR2 is SYGVKD in the germline V gene. In nucleotides, the CDR3 is TGTGCCATCAGTGTCGGCGGGAGCACAATTGAGCAGTTCTTC. It codes for CAISVGGSTIEQFF.

This clone has ten or more counts. V and J are TRBV7-9 and TRBJ2-3; a possible D gene is TRBD2 (6 bases). There are 17 residues in the CDR3. In germline, CDR1 is SEHNR, CDR2 FQNEAQ (reference sequence). V gave up 2 bases and J gave up 0 bases, with 15 bases separating them. In DNA form, the CDR3 reads TGTGCCAGCAGCTTAATGGCGGGGCATGCTAGCACAGATACGCAGTATTTT. Its protein is CASSLMAGHASTDTQYF. Looking up the rest from reference TRBV7-9 and TRBJ2-3 gives the full variable domain: DTGVSQNPRHKITKRGQNVTFRCDPISEHNRLYWYRQTLGQGPEFLTYFQNEAQLEKSRLLSDRFSAERPKGSFSTLEIQRTEQGDSAMYLCASSLMAGHASTDTQYFGPGTRLTVL.

There are a few counts of this clone. The chain recombines TRBV7-2 with TRBJ2-5, with D perhaps matching TRBD1 (6 bases). From germline, CDR1 is SGHTA and CDR2 FQGNSA. The ends were cut back, 4 bases at V and 1 base at J, with 13 bases in the middle. The CDR3 runs to 15 residues. This chain's CDR3 is CASSYQGRSQETQYF. Here the CDR3 DNA reads TGTGCCAGCAGCTACCAGGGGCGGTCCCAAGAGACCCAGTACTTC.

The chain has TRBV5-1 and TRBJ2-5; D possibly corresponds to TRBD2 (6 bases). Trimming shortened V by 4 bases and J by 0 bases, and 13 bases separated the two germline ends. The CDR3 loop spans 15 amino acids. Germline CDR1 and CDR2: SGHRS and YFSETQ. The CDR3 reads CASSRTGENQETQYF. DNA of the CDR3: TGCGCCAGCAGCCGGACGGGGGAGAACCAAGAGACCCAGTACTTC.

This clone was observed a handful of times. The DNA of the CDR3 is TGTGCCAGCAGCTTACAGGCTAGTACCGAGCAGTACTTC. Residues: CASSLQASTEQYF. J is TRBJ2-5 and V is TRBV7-8; D is unclear. Matching the DNA end better, TRBJ2-7 makes the J call doubtful. CDR3 length equals 13 residues. In germline, CDR1 is SGHVS, CDR2 FQNEAQ.

V usage is TRBV7-9 and J usage is TRBJ2-7, with a tentative D call TRBD2 (7 bases). Per the germline V gene, CDR1 is SEHNR and CDR2 is FQNEAQ (reference sequence). The CDR3 extends over 14 amino acids. The germline V and J ends were trimmed by 4 bases and 4 bases, with 14 bases remaining between them. The chain's CDR3 is CASSYEGEGYEQYF. The CDR3 nucleotides are TGTGCCAGCAGCTACGAGGGGGAGGGGTACGAGCAGTACTTC.